The 30 T cell receptor beta chains listed next were all sequenced from one sample in a study of metastatic and nonmetastatic thyroid tumors. No patient had received any treatment before thyroid surgery. TCRdb re-clonotyped the PCR reads via MiXCR. The sample has about 93,000 clones, roughly an eighth seen once; the top ten hold 11%. Sequenced material: blood. These receptors came from a female donor with papillary thyroid cancer or a benign thyroid nodule (not recorded which). Some clones in this sample may be carry-over from other donors' samples.

This clone was picked up a small number of times. One base away lies a much larger clone, so this may be a sequencing read error. V and J are TRBV10-3 and TRBJ2-7, with 9 positions matching TRBD1. From germline, CDR1 is ENHRY and CDR2 SYGVKD. The CDR3 has 14 amino acids. Trimming took 10 bases from V and 4 from J; bases not matched to a gene: 11. The DNA of the CDR3 is TGTGCCACCAGGGACAGGGCCAATTATTACGAGCAGTACTTC. Its translation: CATRDRANYYEQYF.

This clone appeared many times. The chain couples TRBV27 to TRBJ2-1; 15 nucleotides line up with TRBD2. CDR3 length equals 18 residues. The ends lost 5 bases at V and 1 base at J; junction bases unmatched: 6. The V gene's germline CDR1 is MNHEY and CDR2 SMNVEV (reference sequence). The CDR3 here is CASSKGLAGGRSYNEQFF. CDR3 DNA sequence: TGTGCCAGCAGTAAGGGACTAGCGGGAGGACGATCCTACAATGAGCAGTTCTTC.

This clone was counted ten times or more. The genes are TRBV19 and TRBJ1-1; the match to TRBD1 covers 8 bases. This CDR3 has 16 amino acids. Germline V CDR1 and CDR2: LNHDA, SQIVND (reference sequence). The V segment lost 4 bases and the J segment 0 bases; nucleotides outside the gene matches: 7. The CDR3 DNA reads TGTGCCAGTAGTACACGTTCGACAGGGGTGAACACTGAAGCTTTCTTT. Translation: CASSTRSTGVNTEAFF.

At least ten counts were recorded for this clone. The chain is built from TRBV7-2 and TRBJ2-1; unclear D gene. V lost 1 base to trimming and J lost 1 base, with 8 bases between them. CDR3 length: 15 amino acids. Germline CDR1 and CDR2: SGHTA and FQGNSA. The CDR3 sequence is CASSLDAVSYNEQFF. The CDR3 DNA reads TGTGCCAGCAGCTTAGACGCGGTTTCCTACAATGAGCAGTTCTTC.

This clone was recorded at least ten times. The chain has TRBV28 and TRBJ1-2; 7 nucleotides align to TRBD1. The CDR3 is made up of 16 amino acids. Germline CDR1 is MDHEN and CDR2 is SYDVKM. V trimming: 3 bases; J trimming: 2 bases; junction bases outside the gene matches: 9. The CDR3 DNA reads as TGTGCCAGCAGTTTCCGGCCGGGACAGCCCAACTATGGCTACACCTTC. This sequence encodes CASSFRPGQPNYGYTF.

This clone was found many times. The rearrangement joins TRBV5-1 to TRBJ2-3; tentatively, D is TRBD1 or TRBD2 (5 bases each). Per the germline V gene, CDR1 is SGHRS and CDR2 is YFSETQ. Between the trimmed V and J ends, which lost 3 bases and 0 bases, there was a span of 11 bases. This CDR3 has 15 residues. In DNA, the CDR3 is TGCGCCAGCAGCTACCGGGGCGGTAGCACAGATACGCAGTATTTT. Translating gives CASSYRGGSTDTQYF. Full variable domain (missing parts from reference TRBV5-1 and TRBJ2-3): KAGVTQTPRYLIKTRGQQVTLSCSPISGHRSVSWYQQTPGQGLQFLFEYFSETQRNKGNFPGRFSGRQFSNSRSEMNVSTLELGDSALYLCASSYRGGSTDTQYFGPGTRLTVL.

The sample holds many counts of this clone. The genes are TRBV20-1 and TRBJ2-1; 7 positions agree with TRBD2. Per germline, CDR1 DFQATT and CDR2 SNEGSKA (reference sequence). This CDR3 is built from 11 residues. J gave up 7 bases and V 6 bases, and 3 bases lay outside the gene matches. Here the CDR3 reads CSALALNEQFF. The CDR3, as DNA: TGCAGTGCACTAGCGCTGAATGAGCAGTTCTTC.

This clone has at least ten counts. The chain carries TRBV9 and TRBJ2-3; the D gene is possibly TRBD1 (5 bases). The V gene's germline CDR1 is SGDLS and CDR2 YYNGEE. Trimming removed 2 bases from V and 6 bases from J, with 25 bases in between. This CDR3 region has 18 residues. CDR3 DNA: TGTGCCAGCAGCGTCCCGACAGCAGATCCAGACTTTATCGATACGCAGTATTTT. Amino acid sequence: CASSVPTADPDFIDTQYF.

Concerning this clone: Possible read error: a much larger clone is one base away. Other DNA sequences in the sample encode the same CDR3. CDR3 protein: CASSISAGPGREKEKLFF. The CDR3 nucleotides read TGTGCCAGTAGTATATCTGCGGGACCGGGCAGGGAAAAGGAAAAACTGTTTTTT. The chain joins TRBV19 to TRBJ1-4; tentatively, D is TRBD1 (5 bases). CDR3 length equals 18 residues. Trimming removed 2 bases at V and 8 bases at J, with 24 bases between. Looked up from germline, CDR1 is LNHDA and CDR2 is SQIVND (reference sequence).

Many counts were recorded for this clone. The genes are TRBV12-3 or TRBV12-4 and TRBJ2-3, with 9 bases matching TRBD2. The CDR3 contains 17 residues. Unmatched junction bases numbered 9, after V lost 2 bases and J lost 3 bases. The CDR3 DNA follows: TGTGCCAGCAGTTTATGGCGGGAGGGCCGAGGGACAGATACGCAGTATTTT. This sequence encodes CASSLWREGRGTDTQYF.

This clone showed up many times. The chain combines TRBV30 with TRBJ2-4, with D possibly being TRBD1 (6 bases). Germline CDR1 reads GTSNPN; CDR2 reads SVGIG (reference sequence). CDR3 length equals 13 residues. V lost 0 bases and J lost 5, with 8 bases in between. The CDR3 DNA reads as TGTGCCTGGAGTGTACAGGGAGAAAACATTCAGTACTTC. Translation gives CAWSVQGENIQYF.

The sample holds a few counts of this clone. A much larger clonotype is one base distant, so this may be a read error. The genes are TRBV11-1 and TRBJ2-1, with TRBD2 matching 14 bases. CDR3 length equals 16 residues. CDR1 SGHAT and CDR2 FQDESV come from the germline V gene (reference sequence). Here the CDR3 reads CASSHRTSGRYNGQFF. Here the CDR3 DNA reads TGTGCCAGCAGCCATCGGACTAGCGGGAGGTACAATGGGCAGTTCTTC.

As to this clone: Given a much more abundant clone one base away, this may be a read error. The chain carries TRBV9 and TRBJ2-1; TRBD1 is a possible D gene (6 bases). Germline V gene sequence: CDR1 SGDLS, CDR2 YYNGEE. This CDR3 region has 14 residues. CDR3 residues: CASSVSTGNNDQFF. CDR3 bases: TGTGCCAGCAGCGTCTCAACAGGGAACAATGATCAGTTCTTC.

In this sample, this clone turned up many times. V gene TRBV28 combines with J gene TRBJ1-3; D remains ambiguous. V was pared by 4 bases and J by 0 bases, with 7 bases between. The germline gives CDR1 MDHEN, CDR2 SYDVKM. This CDR3 is built from 14 residues. The CDR3: CASSSRDSGNTIYF. The DNA for the CDR3 is TGTGCCAGCAGTTCACGGGACTCTGGAAACACCATATATTTT.

A few counts support this clone. A much larger clone lies a single base off, so this may be a read error. The chain has TRBV20-1 and TRBJ1-4; D is possibly TRBD1 (5 bases). Germline V lookup: CDR1 DFQATT, CDR2 SNEGSKA (reference sequence). The CDR3 contains 14 residues. The CDR3 coding sequence is TGCAGTGCTAGTTCCAGGGTAGCTAATGAAAACCTGTTTTTT. Amino acids: CSASSRVANENLFF.

This clone was observed at least ten times. This chain joins TRBV12-3 or TRBV12-4 and TRBJ2-2; D not certain. The V end lost 6 bases, the J end lost 0 bases, and 2 bases lay between the germline ends. The CDR3 spans 12 residues. The CDR3 is CASRSNTGELFF. CDR3 DNA sequence: TGTGCCAGCAGGTCGAACACCGGGGAGCTGTTTTTT.

This clone was found many times. This sequence joins TRBV29-1 and TRBJ2-5; 8 positions agree with TRBD1. From germline, CDR1 is SQVTM and CDR2 ANQGSEA. The CDR3 has 12 amino acids. The junction had 3 bases not matched to a gene; V was cut back by 6 bases and J by 3 bases. CDR3 DNA: TGCAGCGTCCGGACAGGGAAAGAGACCCAGTACTTC. Translating gives CSVRTGKETQYF.

In its sample, this clone was seen a few times. DNA for the CDR3: TGTGCCAGCATCCCCACCTTTGGGCTGACGGATGGCGGCTACACCTTC. It specifies CASIPTFGLTDGGYTF. The genes are TRBV6-1 and TRBJ1-2, with D hard to call. CDR3 length: 16 residues. Trimming removed 7 bases at V and 8 bases at J, with 26 bases between. Looked up from germline, CDR1 is MNHNS and CDR2 is SASEGT.

The gene calls are TRBV28 and TRBJ2-7; perhaps TRBD1 as D (6 bases). The germline V and J ends were trimmed by 4 bases and 4 bases, with 20 bases remaining between them. The CDR3 runs 16 residues. The germline V gene has CDR1 MDHEN and CDR2 SYDVKM. CDR3 in DNA: TGTGCCAGCAGTTCCCACCGGGACATCCCTGTGTACGAGCAGTACTTC. Protein: CASSSHRDIPVYEQYF.

This clone has a count of ten or more. The V call is TRBV6-2 or TRBV6-3, the J call TRBJ1-5; 12 nucleotides agree with TRBD1. Unmatched junction bases numbered 13, after V lost 7 bases and J lost 9 bases. Germline lookup yields CDR1 MNHEY and CDR2 SVGEGT. The CDR3 runs 16 residues. The chain's CDR3 is CASNPGQGANSRPQHF. CDR3 coding DNA: TGTGCCAGCAACCCGGGACAGGGGGCGAATTCACGGCCCCAGCATTTT.

The rearrangement uses TRBV5-1 and TRBJ1-2; 8 bases are a match to TRBD1. The CDR3 is 13 residues long. Germline lookup yields CDR1 SGHRS and CDR2 YFSETQ. Germline trimming cut 1 base from V and 10 bases from J; bases unmatched to any gene: 6. The CDR3 sequence: CASSLQGAVFYTF. The CDR3 DNA sequence: TGCGCCAGCAGCTTGCAGGGGGCAGTTTTCTACACCTTC.

This clone came up many times. The genes are TRBV20-1 and TRBJ1-1; D not certain. The CDR3 consists of 12 residues. With 3 bases removed from V and 6 bases from J, the gap between germline ends came to 11 bases. Germline V gene lookup returns CDR1 DFQATT and CDR2 SNEGSKA (reference sequence). The CDR3: CSASRVNAEAFF. In DNA form, the CDR3 reads TGCAGTGCTAGTCGGGTAAATGCTGAAGCTTTCTTT.

This clone appeared many times. V is TRBV6-1 and J is TRBJ2-2, with D tentatively TRBD2 (5 bases). The germline V gene has CDR1 MNHNS and CDR2 SASEGT. This CDR3 is 15 amino acids long. With 5 bases removed from V and 1 base from J, the gap between germline ends came to 11 bases. The CDR3 nucleotides are TGTGCCAGCAGTCTGGGGAGTGGGAACACCGGGGAGCTGTTTTTT. Translating it yields CASSLGSGNTGELFF.

This chain connects TRBV20-1 to TRBJ1-5, with TRBD1 matching 9 bases. V was clipped by 6 bases and J by 10 bases; unmatched bases: 19. This CDR3 spans 16 amino acids. Per germline, CDR1 DFQATT and CDR2 SNEGSKA (reference sequence). The CDR3: CSALTGTGYDTGPQHF. CDR3 sequence (DNA): TGCAGTGCGCTGACCGGGACAGGGTACGATACGGGACCCCAGCATTTT.

This clone has at least ten counts. The chain couples TRBV6-1 to TRBJ2-1; 9 nucleotides agree with TRBD2. V shed 8 bases, J shed 5 bases, and the junction held 7 bases outside the gene matches. Germline loops: CDR1 MNHNS, CDR2 SASEGT. This CDR3 spans 14 amino acids. The CDR3 loop is CASRSGSRNNEQFF. The CDR3 DNA is TGTGCCAGCCGTAGCGGGAGTAGGAACAATGAGCAGTTCTTC.

This clone showed up many times. The CDR3 sequence: CSARGRGYNSPLHF. DNA of the CDR3: TGCAGTGCTAGAGGGCGGGGCTATAATTCACCCCTCCACTTT. The chain joins TRBV20-1 to TRBJ1-6; unclear D gene. Per germline, CDR1 DFQATT and CDR2 SNEGSKA (reference sequence). The CDR3 spans 14 residues. The V gene lost 1 base and the J gene lost 3 bases, with 7 bases spanning the gap.

In the case of this clone: Just one base apart from a much larger clone, this may be a read error. The V and J genes are TRBV5-1 and TRBJ2-5; D possibly matches TRBD1 or TRBD2 (5 bases each). V was pared by 1 base and J by 8 bases, with 18 bases between. Germline V lookup: CDR1 SGHRS, CDR2 YFSETQ. The CDR3 length is 15 residues. The CDR3 bases are TGCGCCAGCAGCTTGCTAGTGGGGGTACGAGATACCCAGTACTTC. Its translation is CASSLLVGVRDTQYF.

This clone was detected a few times. A read error may explain this, as a much larger clone is one base away. The V and J genes are TRBV19 and TRBJ2-3; unclear D gene. This CDR3 is 15 amino acids long. The V gene's germline CDR1 is LNHDA and CDR2 SQIVND (reference sequence). Here the CDR3 reads CASSTPSPLGDAQYF. The CDR3 DNA follows: TGTGCCAGTAGTACCCCAAGCCCCCTAGGAGATGCGCAGTATTTT.

On this clone: This clone may be a read error of a much larger clone one base away. This chain joins TRBV29-1 and TRBJ2-1, with 12 bases matching TRBD2. The CDR3 contains 13 residues. Germline CDR1 reads SQVTM; CDR2 reads ANQGSEA. DNA of the CDR3: TGCAGCGTTGTAACTAGCGGGAGGAATGAGCATTTCTTC. Its protein is CSVVTSGRNEHFF.

This clone was found many times. This CDR3 is CASSALQGWGETQYF. CDR3 nucleotide sequence: TGTGCCAGCAGTGCCCTACAGGGGTGGGGAGAGACCCAGTACTTC. V is TRBV2 and J is TRBJ2-5; 7 bases align to TRBD1. There are 15 residues in the CDR3. The V segment lost 4 bases and the J segment 4 bases; nucleotides outside the gene matches: 9. Germline-derived CDR1 and CDR2 are SNHLY and FYNNEI.